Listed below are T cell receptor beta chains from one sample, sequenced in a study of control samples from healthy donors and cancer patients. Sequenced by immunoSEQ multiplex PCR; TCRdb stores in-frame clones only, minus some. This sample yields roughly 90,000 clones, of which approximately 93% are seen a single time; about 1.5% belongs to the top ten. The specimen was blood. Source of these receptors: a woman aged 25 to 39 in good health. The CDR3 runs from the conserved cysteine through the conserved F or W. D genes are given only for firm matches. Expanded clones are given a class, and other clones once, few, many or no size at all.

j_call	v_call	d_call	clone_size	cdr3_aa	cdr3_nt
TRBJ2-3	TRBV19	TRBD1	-	CASSTFRTGGTDTQYF	TGTGCCAGTAGTACCTTTCGGACAGGGGGCACAGATACGCAGTATTTT
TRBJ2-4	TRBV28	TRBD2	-	CASIPGGAKNIQYF	TGTGCCAGCATCCCCGGGGGGGCCAAAAACATTCAGTACTTC
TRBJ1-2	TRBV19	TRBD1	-	CASSFPQGANYGYTF	TGTGCCAGTAGTTTCCCACAGGGGGCGAACTATGGCTACACCTTC
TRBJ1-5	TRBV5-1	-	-	CASSLVGSPGQPQHF	TGCGCCAGCAGCTTGGTTGGCAGCCCAGGGCAGCCCCAGCATTTT
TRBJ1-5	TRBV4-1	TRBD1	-	CASSQDPRQGWNQPQHF	TGCGCCAGCAGCCAAGATCCTCGACAGGGGTGGAATCAGCCCCAGCATTTT
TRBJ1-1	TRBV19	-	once	CASTEAGLGNTEAFF	TGTGCCAGTACGGAGGCGGGGCTCGGGAACACTGAAGCTTTCTTT
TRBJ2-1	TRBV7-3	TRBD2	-	CASSLDSGLAGGLDEQFF	TGTGCCAGCAGCCTGGATTCGGGACTAGCGGGGGGGCTCGATGAGCAGTTCTTC
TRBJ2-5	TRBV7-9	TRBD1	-	CASSLGDRGQETQYF	TGTGCCAGCAGCTTAGGGGACAGGGGACAAGAGACCCAGTACTTC
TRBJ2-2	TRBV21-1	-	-	CASSKVTGGENTGELFF	TGTGCCAGCAGCAAAGTCACTGGCGGGGAGAACACCGGGGAGCTGTTTTTT
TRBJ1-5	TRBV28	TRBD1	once	CASRGQGGNIAGQPQHF	TGTGCCAGCAGAGGACAGGGAGGCAATATAGCGGGTCAGCCCCAGCATTTT
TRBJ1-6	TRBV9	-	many	CASSQIAGNSPLHF	TGTGCCAGCAGTCAAATTGCAGGGAATTCACCCCTCCACTTT
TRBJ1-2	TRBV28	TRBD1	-	CANSRQGNYGYTF	TGTGCCAACTCGAGACAGGGGAACTATGGCTACACCTTC
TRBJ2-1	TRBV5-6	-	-	CASSLQGHEQFF	TGTGCCAGCAGCTTACAGGGTCATGAGCAGTTCTTC
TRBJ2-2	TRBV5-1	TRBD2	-	CASTSGPSGNTGELFF	TGCGCCAGCACCTCGGGTCCTAGCGGCAACACCGGGGAGCTGTTTTTT
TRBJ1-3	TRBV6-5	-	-	CASSSDGDTIYF	TGTGCCAGCAGCTCCGACGGGGACACCATATATTTT
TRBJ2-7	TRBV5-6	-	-	CASSLESYEQYF	TGTGCCAGCAGCTTGGAGAGCTACGAGCAGTACTTC
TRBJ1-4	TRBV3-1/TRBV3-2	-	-	CASSSGRYNEKLFF	TGTGCCAGCAGCTCGGGGCGGTATAATGAAAAACTGTTTTTT
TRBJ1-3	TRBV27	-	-	CASSLWGGPGNTIYF	TGTGCCAGCAGTTTATGGGGGGGTCCCGGAAACACCATATATTTT
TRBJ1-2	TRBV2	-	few	CASSELRGRGYGYTF	TGTGCCAGCAGTGAACTTAGGGGTCGGGGCTATGGCTACACCTTC
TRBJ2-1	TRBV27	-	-	CASSLNRVVHEQFF	TGTGCCAGCAGTTTGAACAGGGTAGTTCATGAGCAGTTCTTC
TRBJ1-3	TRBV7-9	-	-	CASSLFRGAPGNTIYF	TGTGCCAGCAGCTTATTCCGAGGGGCCCCTGGAAACACCATATATTTT
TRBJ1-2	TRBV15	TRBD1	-	CATSRDRGQGPRGYGYTF	TGTGCCACCAGCAGAGATCGAGGACAGGGCCCTAGGGGCTATGGCTACACCTTC
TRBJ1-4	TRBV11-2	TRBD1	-	CASSWGQGPEKLFF	TGTGCCAGCAGCTGGGGACAGGGGCCTGAAAAACTGTTTTTT
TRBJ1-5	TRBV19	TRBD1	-	CASTDRDQPQHF	TGTGCCAGTACCGACAGGGATCAGCCCCAGCATTTT
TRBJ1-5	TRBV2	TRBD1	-	CASSESGGTHPYVNQPQHF	TGTGCCAGCAGTGAGTCAGGGGGGACCCACCCGTACGTTAATCAGCCCCAGCATTTT
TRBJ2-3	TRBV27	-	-	CASSFRVGTDTQYF	TGTGCCAGCAGTTTTCGGGTGGGCACAGATACGCAGTATTTT
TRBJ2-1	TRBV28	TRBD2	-	CASVGAGVPSGFF	TGTGCCAGCGTAGGTGCGGGGGTCCCTTCGGGGTTCTTC
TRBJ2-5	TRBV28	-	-	CASSFIRGETQYF	TGTGCCAGCAGTTTCATCCGGGGGGAGACCCAGTACTTC
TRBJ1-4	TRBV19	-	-	CASSIQLTWRGFTNEKLFF	TGTGCCAGTAGTATACAACTTACCTGGAGGGGGTTTACTAATGAAAAACTGTTTTTT
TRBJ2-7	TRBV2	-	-	CASVAMARDRGYEQYF	TGTGCCAGCGTTGCGATGGCCAGGGACCGGGGATACGAGCAGTACTTC
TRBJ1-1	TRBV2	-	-	CASKQGLGSMNTEAFF	TGTGCCAGCAAACAGGGTTTGGGGAGCATGAACACTGAAGCTTTCTTT
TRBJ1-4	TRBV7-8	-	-	CASSLTPGAGEKLFF	TGTGCCAGCAGCTTAACCCCGGGGGCAGGTGAAAAACTGTTTTTT
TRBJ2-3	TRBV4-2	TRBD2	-	CASSQEASGGPNTQYF	TGTGCCAGCAGCCAAGAAGCTAGCGGGGGCCCAAATACGCAGTATTTT
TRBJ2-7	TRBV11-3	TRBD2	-	CASSPHGRSGSAYEQYF	TGTGCCAGCAGCCCGCACGGGCGTAGCGGGAGCGCCTACGAGCAGTACTTC
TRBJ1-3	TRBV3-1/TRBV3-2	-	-	CASSQVTAYAGNTIYF	TGTGCCAGCAGCCAAGTTACAGCCTACGCCGGAAACACCATATATTTT
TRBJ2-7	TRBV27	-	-	CASSFIRRIGQSEQYF	TGTGCCAGCAGTTTCATTCGTCGCATTGGGCAGAGCGAGCAGTACTTC
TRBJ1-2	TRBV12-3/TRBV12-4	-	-	CASSYGGTYGYTF	TGTGCCAGCAGTTACGGCGGTACCTATGGCTACACCTTC
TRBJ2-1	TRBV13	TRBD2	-	CASSLDPWREGHYNEQFF	TGTGCCAGCAGCTTAGACCCCTGGCGGGAGGGCCACTACAATGAGCAGTTCTTC
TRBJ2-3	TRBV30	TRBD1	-	CAWSAGTGGLTDTQYF	TGTGCCTGGAGTGCTGGAACAGGGGGCCTCACAGATACGCAGTATTTT
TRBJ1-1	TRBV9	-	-	CASSVGRVKAEAFF	TGTGCCAGCAGCGTAGGGAGGGTCAAGGCAGAAGCTTTCTTT
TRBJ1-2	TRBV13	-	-	CASSVEGLDGYTF	TGTGCCAGCAGCGTAGAGGGATTAGATGGCTACACCTTC
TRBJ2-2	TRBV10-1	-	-	CASSESTARANTGELFF	TGCGCCAGCAGTGAGTCGACGGCACGAGCGAACACCGGGGAGCTGTTTTTT
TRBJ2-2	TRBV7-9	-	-	CASSWAGEVGELFF	TGTGCCAGCAGCTGGGCAGGGGAAGTCGGGGAGCTGTTTTTT
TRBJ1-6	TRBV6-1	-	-	CASSDGGIILPLHF	TGTGCCAGCAGTGACGGCGGTATAATTCTACCCCTCCACTTT
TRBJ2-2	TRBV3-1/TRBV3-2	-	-	CASSQDNYGGELFF	TGTGCCAGCAGCCAAGATAACTACGGTGGGGAGCTGTTTTTT
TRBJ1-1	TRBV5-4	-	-	CASSLVGVGTEAFF	TGTGCCAGCAGCTTGGTAGGGGTAGGCACTGAAGCTTTCTTT
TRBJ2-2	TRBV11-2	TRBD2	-	CASSPGWRGGNTGELFF	TGTGCCAGCAGCCCCGGCTGGCGGGGGGGGAACACCGGGGAGCTGTTTTTT
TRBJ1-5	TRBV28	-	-	CASQDRASNQPQHF	TGTGCCAGTCAGGACAGAGCCAGCAATCAGCCCCAGCATTTT
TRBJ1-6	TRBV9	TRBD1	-	CASSAYRGNSPLHF	TGTGCCAGCAGCGCTTACAGGGGTAATTCACCCCTCCACTTT
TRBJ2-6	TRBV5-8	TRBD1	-	CASSPTGFGANVLTF	TGTGCCAGCAGCCCGACAGGGTTTGGGGCCAACGTCCTGACTTTC
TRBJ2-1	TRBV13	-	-	CASSLGVGVNEQFF	TGTGCCAGCAGCTTAGGAGTTGGGGTGAATGAGCAGTTCTTC